Below are 21 T cell receptor beta chains sequenced from a single sample in a study of T cell responses to AZD1222 COVID-19 vaccine. Generated by immunoSEQ multiplex PCR, the TCRdb table keeps only in-frame clones and is missing some. The sample has around 100,000 clones; over 80% are singletons. Material: peripheral blood, obtained on day 0 of AZD1222 vaccination. Receptors originate from an adult in good health.

The rearrangement joins TRBV9 to TRBJ1-1; 7 nucleotides match TRBD1. V was pared by 4 bases and J by 4 bases, with 10 bases of the junction left unmatched. Germline CDR1 SGDLS, CDR2 YYNGEE. The CDR3 totals 15 residues. CDR3 nucleotides: TGTGCCAGCAGCCCTAGACAGGGAAAGGGCACTGAAGCTTTCTTT. Its translation: CASSPRQGKGTEAFF.

This clone occurred once. The chain combines TRBV5-1 with TRBJ2-7; D unresolved. CDR3 length equals 14 residues. The germline gives CDR1 SGHRS, CDR2 YFSETQ. Trimming stripped 0 bases from V and 0 bases from J, with 7 bases between. CDR3 DNA sequence: TGCGCCAGCAGCTTGGCACCGAGCTCCTACGAGCAGTACTTC. Translated, it gives CASSLAPSSYEQYF.

This chain joins TRBV4-3 and TRBJ2-5, with 8 bases aligning to TRBD1. The trim removed 2 bases at V and 6 bases at J, leaving 5 bases unmatched. Per the germline V gene, CDR1 is LGHNA and CDR2 is YSLEER. CDR3 size: 14 residues. The DNA for the CDR3 is TGCGCCAGCAGCCAATCAGGGGGCGCGCAGACCCAGTACTTC. Its translation: CASSQSGGAQTQYF.

The chain couples TRBV12-5 to TRBJ1-1, with D tentatively TRBD1 (6 bases). The germline V gene encodes CDR1 LGHNT and CDR2 FRNRAP. CDR3 size: 14 residues. V lost 5 bases and J lost 5, with 15 bases in between. CDR3 DNA sequence: TGTGCTAGTGGTCTCAGACAGGTGGGGACTGAAGCTTTCTTT. Its translation is CASGLRQVGTEAFF.

The gene calls are TRBV18 and TRBJ1-3; D is unclear. This CDR3 has 14 residues. The V gene's germline CDR1 is KGHSH and CDR2 LQKENI. V lost 8 bases and J lost 0, with 11 bases in between. CDR3 DNA sequence: TGTGCCAGCCACTCCGGTTACTCTGGAAACACCATATATTTT. The encoded protein is CASHSGYSGNTIYF. Together with reference TRBV18 and TRBJ1-3, the CDR3 gives the full variable domain: NAGVMQNPRHLVRRRGQEARLRCSPMKGHSHVYWYRQLPEEGLKFMVYLQKENIIDESGMPKERFSAEFPKEGPSILRIQQVVRGDSAAYFCASHSGYSGNTIYFGEGSWLTVV.

The CDR3, as DNA: TGTGCCAGTAGTGTCCGTACCTCTGGAAACACCATATATTTT. It translates to CASSVRTSGNTIYF. The chain employs TRBV19 and TRBJ1-3; D is unresolved. CDR3 size: 14 residues. Trimming stripped 5 bases from V and 0 bases from J, with 8 bases between. Looked up from germline, CDR1 is LNHDA and CDR2 is SQIVND (reference sequence).

The V gene is TRBV10-2, the J gene TRBJ1-3; a weak D match, TRBD1 (5 bases). Germline V gene lookup returns CDR1 WSHSY and CDR2 SAAADI. The CDR3 has 15 amino acids. V lost 2 bases and J lost 1, with 9 bases in between. The CDR3 loop is CASSEVGGSGNTIYF. For the CDR3, the DNA is TGCGCCAGCAGTGAGGTTGGGGGATCTGGAAACACCATATATTTT.

The chain joins TRBV5-8 to TRBJ2-2; a weak D match, TRBD1 (6 bases). The germline CDR1 and CDR2 sequences are SGHTS and YDEGEE. V was pared by 4 bases and J by 5 bases, with 12 bases between. The CDR3 has 14 residues. CDR3 amino acids: CASSEGVITGELFF. CDR3 sequence (DNA): TGTGCCAGCAGCGAGGGGGTCATTACCGGGGAGCTGTTTTTT.

V usage is TRBV7-9 and J usage is TRBJ2-2; 15 nucleotides agree with TRBD2. The CDR3 consists of 19 residues. In germline, CDR1 is SEHNR, CDR2 FQNEAQ (reference sequence). V was pared by 5 bases and J by 6 bases, with 13 bases of the junction left unmatched. This CDR3 reads CASSITSGLAGGPPGELFF. DNA of the CDR3: TGTGCCAGCAGCATAACCTCCGGACTAGCGGGAGGGCCACCCGGGGAGCTGTTTTTT.

The rearrangement joins TRBV9 to TRBJ1-1, with D unresolved. From germline, CDR1 is SGDLS and CDR2 YYNGEE. The CDR3 is made up of 15 amino acids. V was shortened by 0 bases and J by 0 bases, with 9 bases between the two germline ends. The CDR3 is CASSVGTGMNTEAFF. The CDR3 DNA follows: TGTGCCAGCAGCGTAGGGACTGGGATGAACACTGAAGCTTTCTTT.

The sample holds one count of this clone. This sequence joins TRBV7-2 and TRBJ2-1; no definite D call. Looked up from germline, CDR1 is SGHTA and CDR2 is FQGNSA. The V end lost 5 bases, the J end lost 5 bases, and 10 bases lay between the germline ends. The CDR3 runs to 13 residues. The CDR3 spells CASSLWGNNEQFF. The CDR3 nucleotides read TGTGCCAGCAGCCTCTGGGGAAACAATGAGCAGTTCTTC. Drawing the rest from reference TRBV7-2 and TRBJ2-1, the complete variable domain is GAGVSQSPSNKVTEKGKDVELRCDPISGHTALYWYRQSLGQGLEFLIYFQGNSAPDKSGLPSDRFSAERTGGSVSTLTIQRTQQEDSAVYLCASSLWGNNEQFFGPGTRLTVL.

The V call is TRBV11-2, the J call TRBJ2-1; the match to TRBD2 covers 11 bases. Looked up from germline, CDR1 is SGHAT and CDR2 is FQNNGV. V gave up 5 bases and J gave up 10 bases; unmatched junction bases: 7. The CDR3 totals 14 residues. Here the CDR3 reads CASSGTSGTMEQFF. Written as DNA, the CDR3 is TGTGCCAGCAGCGGGACTAGCGGTACCATGGAGCAGTTCTTC.

CDR3 nucleotides: TGTGCCAGTACCAAAGGGTCGGGGGGCCTTTCTTCCAGGCAGCCCCAGCATTTT. Protein sequence: CASTKGSGGLSSRQPQHF. V usage is TRBV19 and J usage is TRBJ1-5; perhaps TRBD1 as D (6 bases). Germline CDR1 LNHDA, CDR2 SQIVND (reference sequence). V was pared by 7 bases and J by 7 bases, with 29 bases between. The CDR3 length is 18 residues.

This rearrangement joins TRBV12-3 or TRBV12-4 to TRBJ2-3; D is ambiguous. The V and J ends lost 3 bases and 8 bases respectively, with 3 bases between them. This CDR3 region has 10 residues. The CDR3 DNA reads as TGTGCCAGCAGTTTCGGTACGCAGTATTTT. Translating gives CASSFGTQYF.

J is TRBJ2-3 and V is TRBV28; D possibly matches TRBD1 or TRBD2 (5 bases each). Germline CDR1 and CDR2: MDHEN and SYDVKM. Trimming removed 4 bases at V and 0 bases at J, with 17 bases between. The CDR3 is 17 residues long. CDR3 residues: CASSSARSGHSTDTQYF. Written as DNA, the CDR3 is TGTGCCAGCAGTTCCGCCCGGAGCGGACATAGCACAGATACGCAGTATTTT.

Ten or more counts support this clone. The V and J genes are TRBV6-5 and TRBJ2-3; 7 nucleotides agree with TRBD1. Germline assignment: CDR1 MNHEY and CDR2 SVGAGI. This CDR3 contains 15 residues. With 2 bases clipped from V and 0 bases from J, the junction kept 2 bases outside the gene matches. The CDR3 loop reads CASSYQGQSTDTQYF. The CDR3 nucleotides are TGTGCCAGCAGTTACCAGGGACAGAGCACAGATACGCAGTATTTT.

This clone was detected once. The chain couples TRBV3-1 (or the pseudogene TRBV3-2) to TRBJ1-5; D not resolved. This CDR3 comprises 11 residues. Trimming removed 0 bases at V and 13 bases at J, with 7 bases between. Looked up from germline, CDR1 is LGHDT and CDR2 is YNNKEL (reference sequence). The CDR3 region has the DNA TGTGCCAGCAGCCAAGACGGACGGCAGCATTTT. It yields the protein CASSQDGRQHF.

This clone showed up just a few times. The V gene is TRBV7-2, the J gene TRBJ2-7; 8 bases agree with TRBD1. The CDR3 is made up of 14 amino acids. Germline V gene data show CDR1 as SGHTA and CDR2 as FQGNSA. V dropped 3 bases and J dropped 7; count of bases not matched to a gene: 8. The CDR3 DNA sequence: TGTGCCAGCAGCTTCCGGACAGGGCCGGGGGAGCAGTACTTC. Translated: CASSFRTGPGEQYF. Supplemented by reference TRBV7-2 and TRBJ2-7, the full variable domain reads GAGVSQSPSNKVTEKGKDVELRCDPISGHTALYWYRQSLGQGLEFLIYFQGNSAPDKSGLPSDRFSAERTGGSVSTLTIQRTQQEDSAVYLCASSFRTGPGEQYFGPGTRLTVT.

The rearrangement joins TRBV10-3 to TRBJ2-2; D perhaps matches TRBD1 (6 bases). The germline V gene encodes CDR1 ENHRY and CDR2 SYGVKD. The ends were cut back, 4 bases at V and 0 bases at J, with 15 bases in the middle. The CDR3 is made up of 17 amino acids. CDR3 DNA: TGTGCCATCAGTGGGACCGGGACAAGCGCGAACACCGGGGAGCTGTTTTTT. Residues: CAISGTGTSANTGELFF.

This chain uses TRBV19 with TRBJ1-6; 7 bases agree with TRBD1. The V gene's germline CDR1 is LNHDA and CDR2 SQIVND (reference sequence). Trimming removed 5 bases from V and 5 bases from J; junction bases left unmatched: 6. This CDR3 spans 15 amino acids. In DNA form, the CDR3 reads TGTGCCAGTAGTGACCAGGGGGGGCATAATTCACCCCTCCACTTT. Residues: CASSDQGGHNSPLHF.

The V gene is TRBV6-5, the J gene TRBJ1-5; D gene uncertain. The CDR3 covers 15 residues. With 2 bases removed from V and 0 bases from J, the gap between germline ends came to 8 bases. CDR1 and CDR2 (germline): MNHEY, SVGAGI. CDR3 DNA: TGTGCCAGCAGTTACCAAAGTCTTAGCAATCAGCCCCAGCATTTT. Translated: CASSYQSLSNQPQHF.